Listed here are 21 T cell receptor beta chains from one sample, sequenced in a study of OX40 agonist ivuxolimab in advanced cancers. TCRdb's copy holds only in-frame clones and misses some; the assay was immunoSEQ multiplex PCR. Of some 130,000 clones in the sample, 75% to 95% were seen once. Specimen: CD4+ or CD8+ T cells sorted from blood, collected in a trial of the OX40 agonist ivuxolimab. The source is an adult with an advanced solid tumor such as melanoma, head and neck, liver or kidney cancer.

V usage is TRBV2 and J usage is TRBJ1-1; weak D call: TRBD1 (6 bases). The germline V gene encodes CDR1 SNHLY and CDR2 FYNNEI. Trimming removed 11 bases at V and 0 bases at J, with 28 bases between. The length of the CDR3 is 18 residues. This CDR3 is CAGRFSTGSRTMNTEAFF. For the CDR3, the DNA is TGTGCCGGGAGATTCTCTACAGGGAGTAGGACCATGAACACTGAAGCTTTCTTT. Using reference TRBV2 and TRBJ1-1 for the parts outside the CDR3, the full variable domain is EPEVTQTPSHQVTQMGQEVILRCVPISNHLYFYWYRQILGQKVEFLVSFYNNEISEKSEIFDDQFSVERPDGSNFTLKIRSTKLEDSAMYFCAGRFSTGSRTMNTEAFFGQGTRLTVV.

CDR3 in amino acids: CASSLAREDEQFF. The CDR3 DNA is TGTGCCAGCAGCTTAGCGAGGGAGGATGAGCAGTTCTTC. V and J are TRBV7-2 and TRBJ2-1; D might be TRBD2 (6 bases). This CDR3 spans 13 amino acids. With 0 bases removed from V and 8 bases from J, the gap between germline ends came to 8 bases. In germline, CDR1 is SGHTA, CDR2 FQGNSA.

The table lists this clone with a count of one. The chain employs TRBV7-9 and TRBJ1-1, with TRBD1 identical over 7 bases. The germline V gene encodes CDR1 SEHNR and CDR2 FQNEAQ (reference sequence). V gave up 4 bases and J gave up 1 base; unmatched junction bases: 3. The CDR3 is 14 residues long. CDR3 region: CASSSRGRNTEAFF. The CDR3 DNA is TGTGCCAGCAGCTCCAGGGGGAGGAACACTGAAGCTTTCTTT.

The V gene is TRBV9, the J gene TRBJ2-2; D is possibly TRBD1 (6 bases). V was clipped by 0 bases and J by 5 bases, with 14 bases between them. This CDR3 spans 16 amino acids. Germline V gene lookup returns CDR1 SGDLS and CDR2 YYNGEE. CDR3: CASSVGPDSLTGELFF. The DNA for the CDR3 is TGTGCCAGCAGCGTAGGCCCGGACAGCTTAACCGGGGAGCTGTTTTTT. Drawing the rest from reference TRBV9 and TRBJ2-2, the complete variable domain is DSGVTQTPKHLITATGQRVTLRCSPRSGDLSVYWYQQSLDQGLQFLIQYYNGEERAKGNILERFSAQQFPDLHSELNLSSLELGDSALYFCASSVGPDSLTGELFFGEGSRLTVL.

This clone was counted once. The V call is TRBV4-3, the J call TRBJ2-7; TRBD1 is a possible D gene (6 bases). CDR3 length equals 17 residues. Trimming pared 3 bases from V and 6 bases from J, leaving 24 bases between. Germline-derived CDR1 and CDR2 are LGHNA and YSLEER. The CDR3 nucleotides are TGCGCCAGCAGCCAGGATTCCCGAGCGGCAGGGGTCGGCGAGCAGTACTTC. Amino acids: CASSQDSRAAGVGEQYF.

As DNA, the CDR3 is TGTGCCACCCACCCAGGAGGGGCGGACACTGAAGCTTTCTTT. Translated, it gives CATHPGGADTEAFF. This chain uses TRBV11-2 with TRBJ1-1; TRBD1 might be the D (5 bases). The germline V gene has CDR1 SGHAT and CDR2 FQNNGV. The germline V and J ends were trimmed by 10 bases and 3 bases, with 18 bases remaining between them. The CDR3 runs to 14 residues.

Here the CDR3 DNA reads TGTGCCAGCAGCTTAATTGGCAGTAACACTGAAGCTTTCTTT. Protein product: CASSLIGSNTEAFF. The chain couples TRBV7-3 to TRBJ1-1; D gene ambiguous. The V gene lost 1 base and the J gene lost 2 bases, with 8 bases spanning the gap. The CDR3 is made up of 14 amino acids. Germline CDR1 and CDR2: SGHTA and FQGTGA. The whole variable domain, filled in from reference TRBV7-3 and TRBJ1-1, reads GAGVSQTPSNKVTEKGKYVELRCDPISGHTALYWYRQSLGQGPEFLIYFQGTGAADDSGLPNDRFFAVRPEGSVSTLKIQRTERGDSAVYLCASSLIGSNTEAFFGQGTRLTVV.

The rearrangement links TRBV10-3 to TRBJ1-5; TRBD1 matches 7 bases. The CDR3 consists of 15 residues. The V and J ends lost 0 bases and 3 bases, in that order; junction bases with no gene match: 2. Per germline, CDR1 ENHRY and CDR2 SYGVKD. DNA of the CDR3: TGTGCCATCAGTGAGTCGACAGGGCTCAATCAGCCCCAGCATTTT. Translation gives CAISESTGLNQPQHF.

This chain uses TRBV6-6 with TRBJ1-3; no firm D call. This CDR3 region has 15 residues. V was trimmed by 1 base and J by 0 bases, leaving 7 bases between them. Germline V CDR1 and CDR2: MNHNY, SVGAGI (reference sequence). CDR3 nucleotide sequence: TGTGCCAGCAGTTACTGGGCCAGCTCTGGAAACACCATATATTTT. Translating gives CASSYWASSGNTIYF.

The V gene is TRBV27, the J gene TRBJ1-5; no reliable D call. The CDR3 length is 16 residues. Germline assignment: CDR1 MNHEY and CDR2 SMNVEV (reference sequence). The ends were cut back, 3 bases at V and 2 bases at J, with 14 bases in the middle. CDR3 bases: TGTGCCAGCAGTTTCCGGCCAGGCTTGGGCAATCAGCCCCAGCATTTT. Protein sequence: CASSFRPGLGNQPQHF.

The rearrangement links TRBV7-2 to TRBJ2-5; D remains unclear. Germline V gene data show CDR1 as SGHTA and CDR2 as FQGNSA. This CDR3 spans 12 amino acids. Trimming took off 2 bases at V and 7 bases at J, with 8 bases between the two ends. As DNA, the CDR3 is TGTGCCAGCAGCTTAAAGAAGGGGACCCAGTACTTC. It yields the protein CASSLKKGTQYF. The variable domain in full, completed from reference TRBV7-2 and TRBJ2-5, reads GAGVSQSPSNKVTEKGKDVELRCDPISGHTALYWYRQSLGQGLEFLIYFQGNSAPDKSGLPSDRFSAERTGGSVSTLTIQRTQQEDSAVYLCASSLKKGTQYFGPGTRLLVL.

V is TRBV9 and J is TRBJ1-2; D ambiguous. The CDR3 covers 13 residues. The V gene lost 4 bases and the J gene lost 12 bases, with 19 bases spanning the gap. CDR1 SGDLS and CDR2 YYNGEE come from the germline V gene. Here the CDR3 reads CASSLDLTVPNTF. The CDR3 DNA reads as TGTGCCAGCAGCCTAGACTTGACCGTTCCTAACACCTTC.

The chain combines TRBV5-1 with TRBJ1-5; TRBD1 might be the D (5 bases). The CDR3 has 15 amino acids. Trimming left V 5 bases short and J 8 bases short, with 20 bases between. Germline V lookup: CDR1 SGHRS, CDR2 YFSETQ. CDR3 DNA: TGCGCCAGCAGACCCGGGACCCTGGGGGGGGAGCCCCAGCATTTT. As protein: CASRPGTLGGEPQHF.

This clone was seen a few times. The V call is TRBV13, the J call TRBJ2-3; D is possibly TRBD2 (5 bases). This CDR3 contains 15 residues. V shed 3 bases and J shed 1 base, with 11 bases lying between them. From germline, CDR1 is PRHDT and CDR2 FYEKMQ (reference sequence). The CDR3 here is CASSFPRRGTDTQYF. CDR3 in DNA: TGTGCCAGCAGCTTCCCCCGGCGGGGCACAGATACGCAGTATTTT.

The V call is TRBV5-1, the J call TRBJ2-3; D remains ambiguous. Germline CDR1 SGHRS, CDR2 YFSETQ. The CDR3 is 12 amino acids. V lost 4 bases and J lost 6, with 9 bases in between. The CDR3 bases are TGCGCCAGCAGCCTACATGCGGATACGCAGTATTTT. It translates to CASSLHADTQYF. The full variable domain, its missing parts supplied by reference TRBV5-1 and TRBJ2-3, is KAGVTQTPRYLIKTRGQQVTLSCSPISGHRSVSWYQQTPGQGLQFLFEYFSETQRNKGNFPGRFSGRQFSNSRSEMNVSTLELGDSALYLCASSLHADTQYFGPGTRLTVL.

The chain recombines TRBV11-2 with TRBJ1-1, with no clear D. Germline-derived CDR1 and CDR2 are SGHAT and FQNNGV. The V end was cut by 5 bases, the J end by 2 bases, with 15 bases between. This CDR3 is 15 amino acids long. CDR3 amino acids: CASSLRIGSNTEAFF. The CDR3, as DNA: TGTGCCAGCAGCCTACGAATCGGCTCCAACACTGAAGCTTTCTTT.

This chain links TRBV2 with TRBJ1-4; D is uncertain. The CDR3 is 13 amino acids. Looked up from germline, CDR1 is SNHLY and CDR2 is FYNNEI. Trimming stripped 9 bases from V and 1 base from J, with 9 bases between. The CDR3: CASWTETNEKLFF. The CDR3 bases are TGTGCCAGTTGGACGGAAACTAATGAAAAACTGTTTTTT.

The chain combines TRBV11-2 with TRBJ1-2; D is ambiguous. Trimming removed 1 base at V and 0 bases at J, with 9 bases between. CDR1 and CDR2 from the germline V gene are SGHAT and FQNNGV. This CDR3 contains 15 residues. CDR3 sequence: CASSLGRDSNYGYTF. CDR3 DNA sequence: TGTGCCAGCAGCTTAGGCCGGGATTCTAACTATGGCTACACCTTC.

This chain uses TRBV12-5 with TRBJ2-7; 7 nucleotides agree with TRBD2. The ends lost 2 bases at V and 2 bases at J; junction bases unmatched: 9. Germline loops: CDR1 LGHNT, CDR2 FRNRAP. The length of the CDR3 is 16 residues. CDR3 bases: TGTGCTAGTGGTTTGTTCCTAGCGGAGGGAGCCTACGAGCAGTACTTC. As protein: CASGLFLAEGAYEQYF.

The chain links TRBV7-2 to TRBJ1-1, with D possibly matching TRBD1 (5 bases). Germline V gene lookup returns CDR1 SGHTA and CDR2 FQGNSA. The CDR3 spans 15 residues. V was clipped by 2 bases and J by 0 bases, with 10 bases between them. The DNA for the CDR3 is TGTGCCAGCAGCTTATTCGGGGCGGTGAACACTGAAGCTTTCTTT. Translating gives CASSLFGAVNTEAFF.

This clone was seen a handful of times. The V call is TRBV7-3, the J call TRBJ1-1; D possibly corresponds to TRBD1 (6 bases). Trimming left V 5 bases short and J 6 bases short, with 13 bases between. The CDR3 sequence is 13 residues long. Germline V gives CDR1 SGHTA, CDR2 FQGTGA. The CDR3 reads CASSPSGAAEAFF. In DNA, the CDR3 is TGTGCCAGCAGCCCATCAGGGGCCGCTGAAGCTTTCTTT.